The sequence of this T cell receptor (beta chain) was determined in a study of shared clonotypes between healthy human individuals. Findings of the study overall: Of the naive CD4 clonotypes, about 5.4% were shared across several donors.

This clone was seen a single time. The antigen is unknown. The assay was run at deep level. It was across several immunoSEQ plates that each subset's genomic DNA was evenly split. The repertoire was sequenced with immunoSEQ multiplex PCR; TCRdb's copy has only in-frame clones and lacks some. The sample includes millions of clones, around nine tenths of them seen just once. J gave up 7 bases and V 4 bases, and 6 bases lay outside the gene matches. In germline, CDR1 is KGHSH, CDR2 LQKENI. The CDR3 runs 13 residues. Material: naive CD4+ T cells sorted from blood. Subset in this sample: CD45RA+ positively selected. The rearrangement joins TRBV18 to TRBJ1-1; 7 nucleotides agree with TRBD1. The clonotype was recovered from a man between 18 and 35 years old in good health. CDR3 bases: TGTGCCAGCTCACTAGCCGGGACAGTTGAAGCTTTCTTT. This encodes CASSLAGTVEAFF.